The text below deals with one TCR beta chain. Germline assignment: CDR1 SGHRS and CDR2 YFSETQ. J was trimmed by 7 bases and V by 5 bases; bases with no gene match: 8. This CDR3 has 14 amino acids. The data derive from a study of blood T cell repertoires in COVID-19. Looking at the study overall: Some COVID-19 samples were acute and others convalescent; all came from the United States, Italy and Spain. In each case, the material was cDNA or gDNA derived from T cells, B-cell-depleted T cells, or PBMCs.

As processed by the authors: How many nucleated cells were present was estimated from reference gene primer amplification. Sequencing used immunoSEQ multiplex PCR; TCRdb keeps in-frame clones, though not all of them. V, J and clone size derive from that table, while D and trimming were established from the DNA sequence. The sample gives over 90,000 clones, about 90% of which show up once; about 4% is in the top ten. Sequencing was carried out using peripheral blood. The rearrangement links TRBV5-1 to TRBJ2-2; 7 bases map to TRBD1. This receptor was obtained from a man younger than 35 with acute or convalescent COVID-19. The CDR3 sequence is CASRLGQVIGELFF. The CDR3 DNA sequence: TGCGCCAGCAGACTAGGACAGGTCATCGGGGAGCTGTTTTTT.